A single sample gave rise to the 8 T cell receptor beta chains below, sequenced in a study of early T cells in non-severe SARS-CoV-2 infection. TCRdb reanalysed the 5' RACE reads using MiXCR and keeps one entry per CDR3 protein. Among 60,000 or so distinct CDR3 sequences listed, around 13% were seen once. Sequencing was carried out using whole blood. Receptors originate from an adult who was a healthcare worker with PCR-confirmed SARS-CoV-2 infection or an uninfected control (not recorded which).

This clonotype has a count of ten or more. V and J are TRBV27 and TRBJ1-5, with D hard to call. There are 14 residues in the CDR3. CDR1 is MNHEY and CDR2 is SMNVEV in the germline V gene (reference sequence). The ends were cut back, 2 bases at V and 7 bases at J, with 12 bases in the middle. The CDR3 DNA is TGTGCCAGCAGTTTACGGGAAACCAGGCAGCCCCAGCATTTT. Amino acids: CASSLRETRQPQHF.

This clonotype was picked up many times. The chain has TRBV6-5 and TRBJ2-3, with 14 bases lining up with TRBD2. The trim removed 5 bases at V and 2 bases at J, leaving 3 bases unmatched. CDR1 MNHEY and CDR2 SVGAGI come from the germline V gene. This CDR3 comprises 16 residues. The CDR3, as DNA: TGTGCCAGCAGTCGACTAGCGGGGGGGTACACAGATACGCAGTATTTT. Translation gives CASSRLAGGYTDTQYF.

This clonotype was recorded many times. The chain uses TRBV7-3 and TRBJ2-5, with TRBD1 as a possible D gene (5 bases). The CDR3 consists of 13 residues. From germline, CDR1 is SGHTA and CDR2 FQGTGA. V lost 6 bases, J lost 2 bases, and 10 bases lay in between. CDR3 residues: CASSLGVQETQYF. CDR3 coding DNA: TGTGCCAGCAGTCTAGGGGTACAAGAGACCCAGTACTTC.

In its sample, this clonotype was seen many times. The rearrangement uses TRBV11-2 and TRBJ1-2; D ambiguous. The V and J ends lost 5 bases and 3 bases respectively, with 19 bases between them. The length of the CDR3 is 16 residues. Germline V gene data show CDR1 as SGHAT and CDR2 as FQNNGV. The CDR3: CASSPRTLAEDYGYTF. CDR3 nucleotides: TGTGCCAGCAGCCCCCGTACTCTGGCGGAAGACTATGGCTACACCTTC. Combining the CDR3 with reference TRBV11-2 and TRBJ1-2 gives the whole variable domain EAGVAQSPRYKIIEKRQSVAFWCNPISGHATLYWYQQILGQGPKLLIQFQNNGVVDDSQLPKDRFSAERLKGVDSTLKIQPAKLEDSAVYLCASSPRTLAEDYGYTFGSGTRLTVV.

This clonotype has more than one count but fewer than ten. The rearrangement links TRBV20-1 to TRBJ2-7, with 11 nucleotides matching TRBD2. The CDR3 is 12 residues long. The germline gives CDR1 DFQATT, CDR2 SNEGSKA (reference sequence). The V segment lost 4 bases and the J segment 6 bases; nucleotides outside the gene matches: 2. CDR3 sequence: CSATSGRSEQYF. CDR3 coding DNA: TGCAGTGCTACTAGCGGGAGGAGCGAGCAGTACTTC.

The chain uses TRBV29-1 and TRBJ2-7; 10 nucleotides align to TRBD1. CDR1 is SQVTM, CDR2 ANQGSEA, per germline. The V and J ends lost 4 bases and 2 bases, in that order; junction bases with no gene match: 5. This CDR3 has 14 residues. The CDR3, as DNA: TGCAGCGTTGGGGGACAGGGGCCGCCCTACGAGCAGTACTTC. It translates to CSVGGQGPPYEQYF.

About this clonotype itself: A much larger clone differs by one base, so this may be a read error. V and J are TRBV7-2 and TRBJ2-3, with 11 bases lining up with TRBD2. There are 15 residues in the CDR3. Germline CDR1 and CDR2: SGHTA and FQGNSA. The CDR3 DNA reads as TGTGTCAGCAGCTGGACTAGCGGGAGCACAGATACGCAGTATTTT. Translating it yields CVSSWTSGSTDTQYF.

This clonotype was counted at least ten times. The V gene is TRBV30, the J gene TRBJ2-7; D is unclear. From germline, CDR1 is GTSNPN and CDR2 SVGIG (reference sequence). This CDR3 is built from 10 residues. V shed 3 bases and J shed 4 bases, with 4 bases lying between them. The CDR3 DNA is TGTGCCTGGAGGGGTTACGAGCAGTACTTC. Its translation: CAWRGYEQYF.